This TCR beta chain was recorded in a study of cytomegalovirus exposure and HLA in healthy donors. Broader study findings: In a later analysis, most CMV-associated TCR beta chains appeared HLA-restricted.

Trimming removed 3 bases at V and 2 bases at J, with 11 bases between. The CDR3 consists of 14 residues. CDR1 and CDR2 (germline): SNHLY, FYNNEI. Primers included in the PCR were 60 Vbeta and 13 Jbeta primers. Using immunoSEQ multiplex PCR, the repertoire was profiled, and TCRdb retains in-frame clones only, with some absent. This sample has approximately 190,000 clones, with over 75% found just once. Remarks on this clone: The target antigen is unknown.

The sequencing input was PBMCs. The gene calls are TRBV2 and TRBJ2-7; D might be TRBD1 (6 bases). The receptor was isolated from a man aged 35 to 55 in good health and CMV-seropositive. CDR3 residues: CASSDGTYAYEQYF. The CDR3 nucleotides read TGTGCCAGCAGTGATGGGACATACGCCTACGAGCAGTACTTC.